The rows below give T cell receptor beta chains drawn from one sample of a study of T cell repertoires in aging, cancer and after chemotherapy. TCRdb fed the multiplex PCR reads into MiXCR, producing one record per CDR3 protein. The sample holds some 9,000 distinct CDR3 sequences, roughly 25% seen once. The material sequenced was blood. These receptors were taken from a human donor with a blood cancer. The CDR3 runs from the conserved cysteine through the conserved F or W. D genes are given only for firm matches. Clone size appears in some rows only: once, few, many, or a class for an expanded clone.

clone size	D gene	J gene	V gene	CDR3 protein	CDR3 DNA
.	TRBD1	TRBJ2-7	TRBV5-1	CASSWLDRGGEQYF	TGCGCCAGCAGCTGGCTAGACAGGGGCGGCGAGCAGTACTTC
medium-sized	.	TRBJ2-6	TRBV30	CACHPGPLANVLTF	TGTGCCTGCCATCCTGGACCCCTGGCCAACGTCCTGACTTTC
medium-sized	.	TRBJ2-3	TRBV30	CAWATDGDTQYF	TGTGCCTGGGCCACTGATGGAGATACGCAGTATTTT
.	TRBD1	TRBJ2-7	TRBV6-2/TRBV6-3	CATCSGTDHYEQYF	TGTGCCACCTGCTCCGGGACAGACCACTACGAGCAGTACTTC
.	.	TRBJ2-3	TRBV20-1	CSASRWRTDTQYF	TGCAGTGCTAGTCGCTGGCGCACAGATACGCAGTATTTT
medium-sized	TRBD2	TRBJ2-7	TRBV6-5	CASSKPGTSGYEQYF	TGTGCCAGCAGTAAGCCCGGGACTAGCGGCTACGAGCAGTACTTC
few	TRBD2	TRBJ2-3	TRBV6-2/TRBV6-3	CASRPQPNKRDYITEDGTQYF	TGTGCCAGCAGGCCCCAACCGAACAAACGGGACTATATAACGGAGGACGGTACGCAGTATTTT
medium-sized	.	TRBJ1-5	TRBV6-6	CASSSNQPQHF	TGTGCCAGCAGCAGCAATCAGCCCCAGCATTTT
.	TRBD1	TRBJ1-2	TRBV18	CASSLPGTGGTRYGYTF	TGTGCCAGCTCACTCCCCGGGACAGGGGGTACCCGGTATGGCTACACCTTC
medium-sized	.	TRBJ2-2	TRBV5-4	CASSLAAAGPVTGELFF	TGTGCCAGCAGCTTGGCGGCAGCCGGCCCTGTCACCGGGGAGCTGTTTTTT
many	TRBD2	TRBJ2-2	TRBV5-1	CASSLRTSGTNTGELFF	TGCGCCAGCAGCTTGCGGACTAGCGGTACGAACACCGGGGAGCTGTTTTTT
.	.	TRBJ2-2	TRBV20-1	CSARDFRGELFF	TGCAGTGCTAGAGATTTCCGGGGGGAGCTGTTTTTT
medium-sized	.	TRBJ1-4	TRBV12-3/TRBV12-4	CASSFVPGAPNEKLFF	TGTGCCAGCAGTTTTGTCCCAGGGGCTCCTAATGAAAAACTGTTTTTT
few	TRBD2	TRBJ2-1	TRBV30	CAWSVRSSGMHNEQFF	TGTGCCTGGAGTGTACGGTCTAGCGGGATGCACAATGAGCAGTTCTTC
medium-sized	TRBD1	TRBJ1-5	TRBV19	CASSKQGASNQPQHF	TGTGCCAGTAGTAAACAGGGGGCTAGCAATCAGCCCCAGCATTTT
.	.	TRBJ2-7	TRBV7-2	CASSGDGHWDF	TGTGCCAGCAGCGGGGACGGTCACTGGGACTTC